The T cell receptor (beta chain) described here comes from a study of blood T cell repertoires in COVID-19 (dated by TCRdb to 2020 to 2022). Study-level background: Samples covering the acute and convalescent phases of COVID-19 were provided by collaborators in the United States, Italy and Spain. The dataset comprised deeply sampled blood TCRbeta repertoires from subjects exposed to, actively infected with, or recovered from COVID-19. The prospective study material was composed of cDNA or gDNA derived from T cells, B-cell-depleted T cells, or PBMCs. Samples were obtained from the ongoing ImmuneRACE study (first 160 participants) and from some 1,300 subjects provided by 6 global collaborators. Where HLA class I and class II types were available, the types were taken from metadata supplied by the sample provider, not from assay-based typing. Sample metadata almost always included a de-identified subject ID, COVID-19 status, age in years and sex. The repertoires were released in a freely available public database meant as a resource for research on the immune response to SARS-CoV-2. Findings and caveats that apply to the study as a whole: How much clinical and demographic metadata was included differed by source and by participant, and the metadata was provided uncurated.

The immunoSEQ Assay, a bias-controlled multiplex PCR, was used to amplify TCRbeta CDR3 regions from genomic DNA. The study's processing was this. Nucleated cell counts per sample were estimated from amplification of reference gene primers within the assay. To quantify the absolute abundance of each unique TCRbeta CDR3 rearrangement, sequence reads were collapsed and filtered. For each sample, productive Simpson clonality was calculated as the square root of Simpson's diversity index across productive rearrangements. The source is immuneACCESS, and TCRdb retained only in-frame sequences with V and J called. Part of the clones is not carried over; for the studies checked, unresolved V genes explain less than half of this, and the remainder is unexplained. V, J and clone size reflect that table, while D and trimming were determined from the DNA. The sample records under 250,000 clones, over 70% of which are singletons. Jointly, the top ten make up about 8% of the sample.

Trimming accounts for 5 bases at V and 4 bases at J, while the number of junction bases matched to no gene is 7. From the germline V gene, CDR1 is MDHEN and CDR2 is SYDVKM. Measured from the cysteine to the phenylalanine, the CDR3 is 16 residues long. Of the read, only the CDR3 DNA is kept; its 48 bases are in frame from base 1. To note about this clone: The target of this receptor is not known. Base-call qualities are not available, and no considerably larger clone is one nucleotide away.

The collaborating institutions used their own protocols to collect whole blood in K2EDTA tubes. Collaborator samples were shipped for TCRbeta analysis as frozen whole blood, isolated PBMCs, or DNA extracted from either sample type. This receptor was identified in a woman older than 75 with acute or convalescent COVID-19. Specimen: peripheral blood. The chain was built from TRBV28 and TRBJ1-4; 10 middle bases align to TRBD1. The DNA is as follows: TGTGCCAGCAGTCATGACAGGGGGCCTCTTAATGAAAAACTGTTTTTT. It is translated as CASSHDRGPLNEKLFF.